This T cell receptor beta chain is drawn from a study of blood T cell repertoires in COVID-19. Study as a whole: Some COVID-19 samples were acute and others convalescent; all came from the United States, Italy and Spain. Sources were T cells, B-cell-depleted T cells, or PBMCs; the material itself was cDNA or gDNA.

In the original processing: For nucleated cells, counts were estimated from reference gene primer amplification. The data were produced by immunoSEQ multiplex PCR, yet TCRdb's version contains in-frame clones alone and is incomplete. The DNA gave D and trimming, while V, J and clone size come from that table. The repertoire has more than 75,000 clones, roughly 80% of them found once; the top ten carry roughly 15%. This CDR3 spans 16 amino acids. Germline trimming cut 5 bases from V and 3 bases from J; bases unmatched to any gene: 7. The germline V gene encodes CDR1 SGHAT and CDR2 FQNNGV. This receptor was taken from a woman at least 80 years old with active or convalescent COVID-19. The chain recombines TRBV11-2 with TRBJ2-1; 10 bases match TRBD2. The sequencing sample was made of peripheral blood. CDR3 region: CASSPTGTSVYNEQFF. CDR3 DNA sequence: TGTGCCAGCAGCCCAACGGGGACTAGCGTCTACAATGAGCAGTTCTTC.